This TCR beta chain was sequenced for a study of blood T cell repertoires in COVID-19. Study context: Italy, Spain and the United States were the sources of the convalescent and acute COVID-19 samples. PBMCs, B-cell-depleted T cells, or T cells were the source of the cDNA or gDNA that made up the material.

In the authors' methods: Scientists estimated how many nucleated cells there were by amplifying reference gene primers. Clones were read by immunoSEQ multiplex PCR, and TCRdb kept only the in-frame ones, dropping some. The D gene and trimming were derived from the DNA, and the V and J assignments and clone size from that table. The repertoire holds approximately 260,000 clones, with about 85% as singletons. The CDR3 sequence is 15 residues long. Germline values: CDR1 SGHVS, CDR2 FNYEAQ. The V gene end was trimmed by 5 bases and the J gene end by 0 bases; junction bases not matched to a gene: 6. Material for sequencing was peripheral blood. This rearrangement joins TRBV7-6 to TRBJ1-1; 7 nucleotides agree with TRBD1. This TCR was recovered from a man aged 60 to 69 who had recovered from COVID-19. The chain's CDR3 is CASSTRQGLNTEAFF. CDR3 nucleotides: TGTGCCAGCAGCACACGACAGGGACTGAACACTGAAGCTTTCTTT.